This T cell receptor (beta chain) stems from a study of OX40 agonist ivuxolimab in advanced cancers. At cycle 4 day 1, cycle 7 day 1, and baseline, blood was sampled. The V end lost 4 bases, the J end lost 5 bases, and 18 bases lay between the germline ends. The CDR3 sequence is 16 residues long. CDR1 is MGHRA and CDR2 is YSYEKL in the germline V gene. Clones were read by immunoSEQ multiplex PCR, and TCRdb kept only the in-frame ones, dropping some. Here the sample spans 98,000 or so clones, roughly 95% being singletons. Points from the study as a whole: The 0.1-3.0 mg/kg partial responders had among the lowest clonal expansion.

As to this clone: Its antigen remains unknown.

This rearrangement joins TRBV4-1 to TRBJ1-5; D is possibly TRBD1 (6 bases). The material was CD4+ or CD8+ T cells sorted from blood, obtained in a trial of the OX40 agonist ivuxolimab. The origin of this receptor is an adult with an advanced solid tumor such as melanoma, head and neck, liver or kidney cancer. CDR3 coding DNA: TGCGCCAGCAGCCCCTTCGAGGGGGTTACGGATCAGCCCCAGCATTTT. Translation: CASSPFEGVTDQPQHF.